Ten or more counts support the clone carrying this T cell receptor beta chain. Its antigen is not known. Time point in this sample: patch test 1, 2 weeks after DPC sensitization. Indicated treatment: therapeutic diphenylcyclopropenone sensitization with weekly scalp DPC. At patch-test visits, sampling came before the patch test. This sample stems from a study of human T cells and chemical hapten exposure. On the study more broadly: Per-sample TCR yield variation was attributed mainly to small pooled library volume differences. Findings and limits, study-wide: No change in TCRs above 1 in 1000 frequency was produced by DPC sensitization. Alopecia in the donors means their immune response may deviate from healthy people's.

Each CDR3 protein gets one entry after TCRdb re-called the RACE reads with MiXCR. The table includes some 120,000 distinct CDR3 sequences, about an eighth detected once. The CDR3 has 18 residues. V lost 2 bases, J lost 1 base, and 9 bases stayed unmatched. Germline V gene sequence: CDR1 MNHEY, CDR2 SVGEGT. The rearrangement links TRBV6-2 or TRBV6-3 to TRBJ2-1, with TRBD2 matching 9 bases. The receptor's source is a woman between 45 and 65 years old with alopecia areata. Some clones in this sample may be carry-over from other donors' samples. The sequencing used whole blood, collected in connection with sensitization to the hapten diphenylcyclopropenone (DPC). CDR3 residues: CASSYRSGGTISYNEQFF. In nucleotides, the CDR3 is TGTGCCAGCAGTTACAGGAGCGGGGGGACCATTTCCTACAATGAGCAGTTCTTC.